This T cell receptor beta chain was recorded in a study of blood T cell repertoires in COVID-19 (dated by TCRdb to the early 2020s). In terms of the full investigation: Collaborator samples came from the United States, Italy and Spain and covered acute and convalescent phases of COVID-19. The prospective study material was composed of cDNA or gDNA derived from T cells, B-cell-depleted T cells, or PBMCs. Subjects who had been exposed to COVID-19, were actively infected with it, or had recovered from it provided the deeply sampled blood TCRbeta repertoires that made up the dataset. The repertoires were released in a freely available public database meant as a resource for research on the immune response to SARS-CoV-2. Samples came from the ongoing ImmuneRACE study (first 160 participants) plus 1,254 subjects from 6 global collaborators. Nearly every sample came with metadata listing a de-identified subject ID, COVID-19 status, age in years and sex. Where available, HLA class I and class II types were obtained from metadata supplied by the sample provider rather than from assay-based typing. The research as a whole found: The amount of clinical and demographic metadata varied by source and participant and was provided uncurated.

On this clone: Its antigen is not yet known. Base qualities are missing; no much larger clone stands one base away.

The CDR3 has 15 amino acids, counting the end cysteine and phenylalanine. The DNA shown is the 45-base CDR3, in frame from base 1. Per the germline V gene, KGHDR is the CDR1 and SFDVKD is the CDR2. Trimming accounts for 4 bases at V and 7 bases at J, while the number of junction bases matched to no gene is 6. Each collaborating institution followed its own protocols to collect whole blood in K2EDTA tubes. For TCRbeta analysis, collaborator samples were shipped as frozen whole blood, as isolated PBMCs, or as DNA extracted from either sample type. The immunoSEQ Assay, a bias-controlled multiplex PCR, was used to amplify TCRbeta CDR3 regions from genomic DNA. The source study handled its data this way. Within the assay, amplification of reference gene primers was used to estimate how many nucleated cells each sample contained. Sequence reads were collapsed and filtered to measure the absolute abundance of every unique TCRbeta CDR3 rearrangement. For each sample, productive Simpson clonality was calculated by taking the square root of Simpson's diversity index across productive rearrangements. The source is immuneACCESS, and TCRdb retained only in-frame sequences with V and J called. Part of the clones is not carried over; for the studies checked, unresolved V genes explain less than half of this, and the remainder is unexplained. The V and J calls and clone size come from that table; D and trimming were worked out from the DNA. Present in this sample are roughly 100,000 clones, roughly 85% of which were seen just once. 15% of the sample comes from the top ten.

Sequencing was done on a sample of peripheral blood. The chain employs TRBV24-1 and TRBJ2-1, with 10 bases matching TRBD1. This receptor was obtained from an elderly woman with acute or convalescent COVID-19. The DNA sequence is TGTGCCACCAGTGACCCCGGACAGGGGGGGAATGAGCAGTTCTTC. This translates into CATSDPGQGGNEQFF.